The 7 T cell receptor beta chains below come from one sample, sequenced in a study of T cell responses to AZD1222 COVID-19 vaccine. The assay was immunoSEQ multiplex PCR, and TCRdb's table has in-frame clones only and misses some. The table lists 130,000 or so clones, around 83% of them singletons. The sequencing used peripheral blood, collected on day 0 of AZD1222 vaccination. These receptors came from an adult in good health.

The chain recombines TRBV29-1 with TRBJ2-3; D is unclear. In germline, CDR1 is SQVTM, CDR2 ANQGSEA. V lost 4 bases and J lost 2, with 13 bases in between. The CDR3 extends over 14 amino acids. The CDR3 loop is CSVGQANPTDTQYF. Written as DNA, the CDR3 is TGCAGCGTTGGGCAAGCAAACCCCACAGATACGCAGTATTTT.

The CDR3 sequence is CASSLVAGQGAGEQYF. The DNA for the CDR3 is TGTGCCAGCAGCTTGGTTGCGGGACAGGGGGCCGGCGAGCAGTACTTC. This chain uses TRBV7-2 with TRBJ2-7; TRBD1 agrees at 12 bases. CDR1 SGHTA and CDR2 FQGNSA come from the germline V gene. The length of the CDR3 is 16 residues. V was pared by 3 bases and J by 6 bases, with 9 bases of the junction left unmatched.

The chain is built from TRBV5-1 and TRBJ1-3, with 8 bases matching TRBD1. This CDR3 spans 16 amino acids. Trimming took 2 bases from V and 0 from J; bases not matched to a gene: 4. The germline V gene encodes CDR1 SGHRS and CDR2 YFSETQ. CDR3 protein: CASSFTTGASGNTIYF. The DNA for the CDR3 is TGCGCCAGCAGCTTTACGACAGGGGCCTCTGGAAACACCATATATTTT.

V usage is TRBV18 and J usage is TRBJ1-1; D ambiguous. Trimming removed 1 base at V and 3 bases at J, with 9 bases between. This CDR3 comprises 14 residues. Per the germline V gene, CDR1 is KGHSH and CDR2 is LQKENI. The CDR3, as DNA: TGTGCCAGCTCACCACAGACGGGATACACTGAAGCTTTCTTT. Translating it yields CASSPQTGYTEAFF.

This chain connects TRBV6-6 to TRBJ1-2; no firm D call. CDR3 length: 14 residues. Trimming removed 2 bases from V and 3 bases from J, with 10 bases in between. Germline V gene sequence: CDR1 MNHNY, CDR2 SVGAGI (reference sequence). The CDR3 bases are TGTGCCAGCAGTTACGTGGGAATATACTATGGCTACACCTTC. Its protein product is CASSYVGIYYGYTF.

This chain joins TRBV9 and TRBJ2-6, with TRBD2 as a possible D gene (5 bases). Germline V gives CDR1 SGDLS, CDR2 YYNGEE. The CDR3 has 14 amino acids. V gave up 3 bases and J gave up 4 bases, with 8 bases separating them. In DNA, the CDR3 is TGTGCCAGCAGCGATGAGGGAGGGGCCAACGTCCTGACTTTC. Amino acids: CASSDEGGANVLTF.

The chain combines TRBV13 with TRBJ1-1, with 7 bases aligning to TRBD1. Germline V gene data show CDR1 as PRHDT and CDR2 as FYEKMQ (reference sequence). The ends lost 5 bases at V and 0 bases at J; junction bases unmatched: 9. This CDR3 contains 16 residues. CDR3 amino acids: CASSPLGQIVNTEAFF. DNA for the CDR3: TGTGCCAGCAGCCCCCTGGGACAGATAGTGAACACTGAAGCTTTCTTT.